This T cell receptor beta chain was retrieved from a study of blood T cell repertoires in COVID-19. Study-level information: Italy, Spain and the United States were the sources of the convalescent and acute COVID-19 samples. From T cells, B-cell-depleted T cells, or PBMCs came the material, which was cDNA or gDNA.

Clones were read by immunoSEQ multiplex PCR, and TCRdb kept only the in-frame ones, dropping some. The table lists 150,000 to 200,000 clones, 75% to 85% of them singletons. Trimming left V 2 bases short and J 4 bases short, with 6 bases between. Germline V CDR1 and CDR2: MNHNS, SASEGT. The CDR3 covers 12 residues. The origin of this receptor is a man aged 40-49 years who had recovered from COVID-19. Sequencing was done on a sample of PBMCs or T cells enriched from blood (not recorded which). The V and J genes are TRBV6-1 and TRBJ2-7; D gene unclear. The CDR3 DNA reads TGTGCCAGCAGTGAAAGAGAATACGAGCAGTACTTC. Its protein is CASSEREYEQYF.